These T cell receptor beta chains were read from a single sample in a study of CD4+ T cells in melanoma. Generated by immunoSEQ multiplex PCR, the TCRdb table keeps only in-frame clones and is missing some. Of fewer than 11,000 clones in the sample, 55% to 80% were seen once. The specimen was cells from a culture (not recorded whether cultured in vitro). These receptors were taken from a human donor with melanoma. CDR3s include the opening cysteine and the closing phenylalanine or tryptophan. Each record gives: clone size, J gene, D gene, V gene, CDR3 DNA, CDR3 protein. D genes are given only for firm matches. Only part of the rows carry a size: once, few, many, or a class if the clone is expanded.

size: NA; J: TRBJ1-1; D: NA; V: TRBV5-1; DNA: TGCGCCAGCAGCTTGATAGTGGCTAACACTGAAGCTTTCTTT; CDR3: CASSLIVANTEAFF
size: NA; J: TRBJ1-2; D: TRBD1; V: TRBV9; DNA: TGTGCCAGCAGCCCCTGGACAGGGAGGGGCTATGGCTACACCTTC; CDR3: CASSPWTGRGYGYTF
size: few; J: TRBJ2-7; D: TRBD2; V: TRBV5-1; DNA: TGCGCCAGCAGCTTAACTAGCGGGGGGAACTACGAGCAGTACTTC; CDR3: CASSLTSGGNYEQYF
size: NA; J: TRBJ2-3; D: TRBD2; V: TRBV5-1; DNA: TGCGCCAGCAGCTTGCTTAGCGGGGGGGTTGATACGCAGTATTTT; CDR3: CASSLLSGGVDTQYF
size: few; J: TRBJ1-6; D: TRBD1; V: TRBV7-9; DNA: TGTGCCAGCAGCTCGGGACAGGGGTTCTATAATTCACCCCTCCACTTT; CDR3: CASSSGQGFYNSPLHF
size: NA; J: TRBJ2-1; D: TRBD1; V: TRBV6-6; DNA: TGTGCCAGCAGTCCAGGGGGTAGAGAGCAGTTCTTC; CDR3: CASSPGGREQFF
size: NA; J: TRBJ2-7; D: TRBD1; V: TRBV5-1; DNA: TGCGCCAGCAGCCCGGGGGACAGGGCTTACGAGCAGTACTTC; CDR3: CASSPGDRAYEQYF
size: NA; J: TRBJ1-2; D: TRBD1; V: TRBV6-1; DNA: TGTGCCAGCAGTGAAGCCGGGACAGGGGGTAGAACTAGAAACTATGGCTACACCTTC; CDR3: CASSEAGTGGRTRNYGYTF
size: few; J: TRBJ2-1; D: NA; V: TRBV11-1; DNA: TGTGCCAGCAGCTTGACTAGTAGCTTAGATCTTCAGTTCTTC; CDR3: CASSLTSSLDLQFF
size: NA; J: TRBJ2-5; D: NA; V: TRBV19; DNA: TGTGCCCAAAGGGGCGCCAGGACCCAGTACTTC; CDR3: CAQRGARTQYF
size: NA; J: TRBJ2-3; D: NA; V: TRBV5-1; DNA: TGCGCCAGCAGCTTGGAACCCATGGGAACAGATACGCAGTATTTT; CDR3: CASSLEPMGTDTQYF
size: few; J: TRBJ2-2; D: NA; V: TRBV19; DNA: TGTGCCAGTAGTCTGGGGCTTTCGGGCACCGGGGAGCTGTTTTTT; CDR3: CASSLGLSGTGELFF
size: NA; J: TRBJ1-3; D: NA; V: TRBV21-1; DNA: TGTGCCAGCAGCACCCGACAGGGAAGGGGAAACACCATATATTTT; CDR3: CASSTRQGRGNTIYF
size: NA; J: TRBJ1-3; D: NA; V: TRBV5-1; DNA: TGCGCCAGCAGCTTGCAACCAGACCTTACCTCTGGAAACACCATATATTTT; CDR3: CASSLQPDLTSGNTIYF
size: NA; J: TRBJ1-2; D: TRBD1; V: TRBV29-1; DNA: TGCAGCGTAGACACAGGGGTGGTAGGTGGCTACACCTTC; CDR3: CSVDTGVVGGYTF
size: few; J: TRBJ2-1; D: NA; V: TRBV7-8; DNA: TGTGCCAGCAGCGCCCAGATCTACAATGAGCAGTTCTTC; CDR3: CASSAQIYNEQFF
size: few; J: TRBJ1-3; D: NA; V: TRBV9; DNA: TGTGCCAGCAGCGTAGGCCATATGGGCCTAAACACCATATATTTT; CDR3: CASSVGHMGLNTIYF
size: NA; J: TRBJ2-6; D: NA; V: TRBV27; DNA: TGTGCCAGCAGTTCCACAGCCGGGAGCTCTGGGGCCAACGTCCTGACTTTC; CDR3: CASSSTAGSSGANVLTF
size: NA; J: TRBJ2-5; D: NA; V: TRBV12-2; DNA: TGTGCAAGTCGCTTAGATGGGGTCAAACGGGACTATCAAGAGACCCAGTACTTC; CDR3: CASRLDGVKRDYQETQYF
size: NA; J: TRBJ2-6; D: NA; V: TRBV5-1; DNA: TGCGCCAGCAGCTGGCCCTGGGACTCTGGGGCCAACGTCCTGACTTTC; CDR3: CASSWPWDSGANVLTF
size: once; J: TRBJ2-1; D: NA; V: TRBV7-3; DNA: TGTGCCAGCAGCTTCTGGAGCGGGCATGAGCAGTTCTTC; CDR3: CASSFWSGHEQFF
size: NA; J: TRBJ2-1; D: NA; V: TRBV4-1; DNA: TGCGCCAGCAGCCAAAGCAGGTACAATGAGCAGTTCTTC; CDR3: CASSQSRYNEQFF
size: medium-sized; J: TRBJ1-3; D: NA; V: TRBV10-3; DNA: TGTGCCATCAGTGAGTCGGCGGGGAATAGAAACACCATATATTTT; CDR3: CAISESAGNRNTIYF
size: NA; J: TRBJ1-4; D: TRBD1; V: TRBV5-4; DNA: TGTGCCAGCAGAGACAGGGAGGGCCCAAAACTGTTTTTT; CDR3: CASRDREGPKLFF
size: NA; J: TRBJ2-7; D: NA; V: TRBV5-6; DNA: TGTGCCAGCAGCTTGGATTTAAGGGGCTACGAGCAGTACTTC; CDR3: CASSLDLRGYEQYF
size: few; J: TRBJ1-6; D: NA; V: TRBV7-9; DNA: TGTGCCAGCAGCTTAGGGGACGGAGCTCATCCCCTCCACTTT; CDR3: CASSLGDGAHPLHF
size: NA; J: TRBJ2-2; D: NA; V: TRBV7-9; DNA: TGTGCCAGCAGCTTAGCTTCCGGGGTAACGAACACCGGGGAGCTGTTTTTT; CDR3: CASSLASGVTNTGELFF
size: few; J: TRBJ1-1; D: TRBD1; V: TRBV9; DNA: TGTGCCAGCAGCCCCACAACCCGGACAGGCTTGCATGAAGCTTTCTTT; CDR3: CASSPTTRTGLHEAFF
size: NA; J: TRBJ1-2; D: NA; V: TRBV5-5; DNA: TGTGCCAGCAGCTTTGCCGGGATCTATGGCTACACCTTC; CDR3: CASSFAGIYGYTF
size: few; J: TRBJ1-2; D: TRBD1; V: TRBV10-3; DNA: TGTGCCATCAGTGAGGTGAGGTTAGGGCGGGACAGTTACTATGGCTACACCTTC; CDR3: CAISEVRLGRDSYYGYTF